One sample yielded the 32 T cell receptor beta chains listed below, sequenced in a study of blood T cell repertoires in COVID-19. Profiling relied on immunoSEQ multiplex PCR, and the TCRdb table lists in-frame clones only, not all of them. The sample includes approximately 130,000 clones, 85% of them seen just once. Sequenced: peripheral blood. Source of these receptors: a human donor in a cohort sampled during active COVID-19.

This clone was detected only a few times. The chain joins TRBV19 to TRBJ1-3; 8 bases fit TRBD1. Trimming removed 5 bases from V and 0 bases from J; junction bases left unmatched: 9. From germline, CDR1 is LNHDA and CDR2 SQIVND (reference sequence). The CDR3 is made up of 17 amino acids. The DNA of the CDR3 is TGTGCCAGTAGTTCTCGACAGGGGAGGCCCTCTGGAAACACCATATATTTT. It specifies CASSSRQGRPSGNTIYF. Using reference TRBV19 and TRBJ1-3 for the parts outside the CDR3, the full variable domain is DGGITQSPKYLFRKEGQNVTLSCEQNLNHDAMYWYRQDPGQGLRLIYYSQIVNDFQKGDIAEGYSVSREKKESFPLTVTSAQKNPTAFYLCASSSRQGRPSGNTIYFGEGSWLTVV.

This clone appeared a single time. The rearrangement links TRBV6-2 or TRBV6-3 to TRBJ2-3; tentatively, D is TRBD1 (6 bases). V shed 4 bases and J shed 3 bases, with 14 bases lying between them. Germline V gene sequence: CDR1 MNHEY, CDR2 SVGEGT. The CDR3 loop spans 15 amino acids. CDR3 region: CASSFPLQGTDTQYF. The CDR3 DNA sequence: TGTGCCAGCAGTTTCCCACTTCAGGGGACAGATACGCAGTATTTT.

This clone showed up just once. The V call is TRBV9, the J call TRBJ2-2; tentatively, D is TRBD1 (5 bases). CDR3 length: 15 amino acids. Germline-derived CDR1 and CDR2 are SGDLS and YYNGEE. V shed 4 bases and J shed 2 bases, with 12 bases lying between them. CDR3 DNA: TGTGCCAGCAGCACGCGGACAACAAACACCGGGGAGCTGTTTTTT. It specifies CASSTRTTNTGELFF.

The rearrangement joins TRBV9 to TRBJ1-3; the match to TRBD1 covers 10 bases. The CDR3 totals 16 residues. Germline assignment: CDR1 SGDLS and CDR2 YYNGEE. V was clipped by 3 bases and J by 0 bases; unmatched bases: 3. The CDR3 sequence: CASSGTGGGSGNTIYF. CDR3 bases: TGTGCCAGCAGCGGGACAGGGGGTGGCTCTGGAAACACCATATATTTT.

This rearrangement joins TRBV19 to TRBJ1-2; 9 positions match TRBD1. The trim removed 6 bases at V and 4 bases at J, leaving 9 bases unmatched. The CDR3 is 15 residues long. The germline CDR1 and CDR2 sequences are LNHDA and SQIVND (reference sequence). CDR3 residues: CASSRNRGRAYGYTF. The CDR3 DNA follows: TGTGCCAGTAGCCGTAACAGGGGGCGCGCCTATGGCTACACCTTC.

V is TRBV6-5 and J is TRBJ1-1; D may be TRBD1 (5 bases). The V and J ends lost 2 bases and 4 bases respectively, with 11 bases between them. This CDR3 region has 14 residues. Germline V gene sequence: CDR1 MNHEY, CDR2 SVGAGI. The CDR3 loop reads CASSYTPRATEAFF. In nucleotides, the CDR3 is TGTGCCAGCAGTTACACTCCCAGGGCCACTGAAGCTTTCTTT.

The chain has TRBV6-6 and TRBJ1-3, with a weak D call TRBD1 (6 bases). Germline-derived CDR1 and CDR2 are MNHNY and SVGAGI (reference sequence). Deletions cut 6 bases from V and 4 bases from J, with 19 bases between. The CDR3 is 16 residues long. The CDR3 here is CASRDPTGSRGNTIYF. The CDR3 DNA follows: TGTGCCAGCAGGGACCCCACAGGGTCGCGGGGAAACACCATATATTTT.

V usage is TRBV19 and J usage is TRBJ1-2; maybe TRBD1 (6 bases). V lost 5 bases to trimming and J lost 7 bases, with 14 bases between them. The germline V gene encodes CDR1 LNHDA and CDR2 SQIVND (reference sequence). This CDR3 contains 13 residues. The CDR3 spells CASSGRTGFGYTF. The CDR3 DNA is TGTGCCAGTAGTGGTCGAACAGGGTTTGGCTACACCTTC.

The V and J genes are TRBV6-5 and TRBJ2-1; 9 bases agree with TRBD2. Germline CDR1 and CDR2: MNHEY and SVGAGI. The ends lost 1 base at V and 8 bases at J; junction bases unmatched: 3. The CDR3 runs to 14 residues. CDR3 DNA sequence: TGTGCCAGCAGTTACTTGGGACTAGCAGATGAGCAGTTCTTC. This sequence encodes CASSYLGLADEQFF.

This chain connects TRBV30 to TRBJ1-1; TRBD1 aligns across 10 bases. V shed 0 bases, J shed 8 bases, and the junction held 3 bases outside the gene matches. This CDR3 contains 13 residues. Germline assignment: CDR1 GTSNPN and CDR2 SVGIG (reference sequence). As DNA, the CDR3 is TGTGCCTGGAGTGTACGACAGGGGGCCGAAGCTTTCTTT. It yields the protein CAWSVRQGAEAFF. The full variable domain, rest sourced from reference TRBV30 and TRBJ1-1, is SQTIHQWPATLVQPVGSPLSLECTVEGTSNPNLYWYRQAAGRGLQLLFYSVGIGQISSEVPQNLSASRPQDRQFILSSKKLLLSDSGFYLCAWSVRQGAEAFFGQGTRLTVV.

The gene calls are TRBV21-1 and TRBJ2-7; the DNA was not used to check the table's D call, TRBD1. TRBV21-1 is annotated as a pseudogene. The CDR3 is made up of 15 amino acids. Here the CDR3 DNA reads TGTGCCAGCAGCTCGTTCAGGGATGGATCCTACGAGCAGTACGTC. As protein: CASSSFRDGSYEQYV.

This chain joins TRBV3-1 (or the pseudogene TRBV3-2) and TRBJ1-2; perhaps TRBD1 as D (6 bases). Looked up from germline, CDR1 is LGHDT and CDR2 is YNNKEL (reference sequence). V was cut by 4 bases and J by 3 bases, with 12 bases left in between. The CDR3 consists of 14 residues. In DNA, the CDR3 is TGTGCCAGCAGCCCGAGGGGGAGGGACTATGGCTACACCTTC. Amino acids: CASSPRGRDYGYTF.

Only one count was recorded for this clone. This chain links TRBV7-9 with TRBJ2-3; unclear D gene. With 5 bases removed from V and 3 bases from J, the gap between germline ends came to 12 bases. This CDR3 is 14 amino acids long. From germline, CDR1 is SEHNR and CDR2 FQNEAQ (reference sequence). In nucleotides, the CDR3 is TGTGCCAGCAGCCTCGGTCGACAAACAGATACGCAGTATTTT. As protein: CASSLGRQTDTQYF.

V and J are TRBV19 and TRBJ1-6, with D tentatively TRBD1 (6 bases). The CDR3 loop spans 13 amino acids. Germline loops: CDR1 LNHDA, CDR2 SQIVND (reference sequence). V was pared by 9 bases and J by 3 bases, with 9 bases between. CDR3: CARPGHYNSPLHF. In nucleotides, the CDR3 is TGTGCCAGACCGGGACACTATAATTCACCCCTCCACTTT.

The chain has TRBV15 and TRBJ1-3, with TRBD1 identical over 7 bases. This CDR3 comprises 15 residues. The J segment lost 2 bases and the V segment lost 2 bases, leaving 3 bases of the junction unmatched. Germline CDR1 is LNHNV and CDR2 is YYDKDF (reference sequence). The CDR3 protein is CATSRNDRAGNTIYF. The CDR3 region has the DNA TGTGCCACCAGCAGAAATGACAGGGCTGGAAACACCATATATTTT.

The table lists this clone with a count of one. Other DNA sequences in this specimen translate into the identical CDR3. The chain joins TRBV21-1 to TRBJ2-3; TRBD1, the D gene given by the table, was not confirmed from the DNA. TRBV21-1 is a recognized pseudogene. The CDR3 consists of 14 residues. The CDR3 coding sequence is TGTGCCAGCAGCAAAGTGGAAGGGGCAGATACGCAGTATTTT. Translation gives CASSKVEGADTQYF.

In this sample, this clone turned up a few times. This chain connects TRBV3-1 (or the pseudogene TRBV3-2) to TRBJ1-5; D is uncertain. The ends were cut back, 0 bases at V and 1 base at J, with 4 bases in the middle. This CDR3 region has 14 residues. Germline CDR1 reads LGHDT; CDR2 reads YNNKEL (reference sequence). The CDR3 here is CASSQDSSNQPQHF. For the CDR3, the DNA is TGTGCCAGCAGCCAAGATTCGAGCAATCAGCCCCAGCATTTT.

The chain carries TRBV24-1 and TRBJ2-3; 15 bases are shared with TRBD2. Germline V gene sequence: CDR1 KGHDR, CDR2 SFDVKD. The CDR3 has 17 amino acids. The V segment lost 6 bases and the J segment 2 bases; nucleotides outside the gene matches: 5. The CDR3: CATSPGTSGGSTDTQYF. The CDR3 DNA reads as TGTGCCACCAGTCCCGGGACTAGCGGGGGGTCCACAGATACGCAGTATTTT.

This chain connects TRBV11-3 to TRBJ2-5, with D perhaps TRBD2 (5 bases). V was shortened by 4 bases and J by 2 bases, with 11 bases between the two germline ends. CDR3 length: 14 residues. CDR1 is SGHNT, CDR2 YENEEA, per germline. As DNA, the CDR3 is TGTGCCAGCAGCTCAAGCGGTTTTCAAGAGACCCAGTACTTC. Protein: CASSSSGFQETQYF. The entire variable domain, with the rest obtained from reference TRBV11-3 and TRBJ2-5, is as follows: EAGVVQSPRYKIIEKKQPVAFWCNPISGHNTLYWYLQNLGQGPELLIRYENEEAVDDSQLPKDRFSAERLKGVDSTLKIQPAELGDSAVYLCASSSSGFQETQYFGPGTRLLVL.

The chain recombines TRBV2 with TRBJ1-5; a possible D gene is TRBD1 (5 bases). This CDR3 has 15 amino acids. Germline CDR1 is SNHLY and CDR2 is FYNNEI. V was trimmed by 6 bases and J by 2 bases, leaving 14 bases between them. CDR3 protein: CASRETRGGNQPQHF. The CDR3 nucleotides are TGTGCCAGCAGGGAGACTAGGGGTGGCAATCAGCCCCAGCATTTT. The variable domain in full, with the rest retrieved from reference TRBV2 and TRBJ1-5, is EPEVTQTPSHQVTQMGQEVILRCVPISNHLYFYWYRQILGQKVEFLVSFYNNEISEKSEIFDDQFSVERPDGSNFTLKIRSTKLEDSAMYFCASRETRGGNQPQHFGDGTRLSIL.

This chain links TRBV6-6 with TRBJ2-1; D unclear. With 7 bases removed from V and 2 bases from J, the gap between germline ends came to 12 bases. This CDR3 is 14 amino acids long. In germline, CDR1 is MNHNY, CDR2 SVGAGI (reference sequence). The CDR3 DNA is TGTGCCAGCAATGAGCCCCCAACCTACAATGAGCAGTTCTTC. Its protein is CASNEPPTYNEQFF.

This clone was recorded at least ten times. This chain connects TRBV18 to TRBJ2-3, with D perhaps matching TRBD1 (6 bases). V was cut by 6 bases and J by 2 bases, with 18 bases left in between. The CDR3 length is 16 residues. Germline CDR1 is KGHSH and CDR2 is LQKENI. This chain's CDR3 is CASSIRPGHLTDTQYF. The CDR3 coding sequence is TGTGCCAGCTCTATCCGGCCGGGACACCTCACAGATACGCAGTATTTT.

This clone was recorded only once. This rearrangement joins TRBV18 to TRBJ2-3, with 12 positions matching TRBD2. This CDR3 has 20 amino acids. Germline CDR1 and CDR2: KGHSH and LQKENI. Losses at the gene ends were 5 bases for V and 4 bases for J; bases not matched to a gene: 19. DNA for the CDR3: TGTGCCAGCTCATCACGACTAGCGGGAGAGGGGTTAGAGGCCCCAGATACGCAGTATTTT. Translated: CASSSRLAGEGLEAPDTQYF.

This clone was picked up a small number of times. J is TRBJ1-1 and V is TRBV4-1, with D unclear. Germline-derived CDR1 and CDR2 are MGHRA and YSYEKL. V was cut by 5 bases and J by 1 base, with 11 bases left in between. This CDR3 region has 14 residues. This chain's CDR3 is CASSVSDSNTEAFF. As DNA, the CDR3 is TGCGCCAGCAGCGTATCGGACTCGAACACTGAAGCTTTCTTT.

This clone has just a few counts. The chain joins TRBV1 to TRBJ2-2; TRBD2, as called in the table, went unchecked against the DNA. TRBV1 constitutes a pseudogene. This CDR3 spans 23 amino acids. This CDR3 is CTSSQRIPRVQGGLAGHTGELFF. In nucleotides, the CDR3 is TGCACCAGCAGCCAAAGAATACCCAGGGTGCAGGGCGGACTAGCGGGACACACCGGGGAGCTGTTTTTT.

The rearrangement joins TRBV6-5 to TRBJ1-4; no definite D call. The CDR3 runs 14 residues. From germline, CDR1 is MNHEY and CDR2 SVGAGI. Between the trimmed V and J ends, which lost 7 bases and 8 bases, there was a span of 17 bases. The CDR3 sequence is CASTPGRFREKLFF. The DNA of the CDR3 is TGTGCCAGCACTCCCGGTCGCTTTCGGGAAAAACTGTTTTTT.

The chain carries TRBV19 and TRBJ2-7; the D gene is possibly TRBD2 (6 bases). Deletions cut 8 bases from V and 3 bases from J, with 20 bases between. The CDR3 runs to 15 residues. Germline CDR1 reads LNHDA; CDR2 reads SQIVND (reference sequence). The CDR3 nucleotides read TGTGCCAGTCCTCTATCGCGGCGGGACGACTACGAGCAGTACGTC. Its protein is CASPLSRRDDYEQYV.

CDR3 sequence (DNA): TGTGCCAGTAGTATGCGAGCCAATGAGCAGTTCTTC. The encoded protein is CASSMRANEQFF. V usage is TRBV19 and J usage is TRBJ2-1, with D hard to call. Germline CDR1 and CDR2: LNHDA and SQIVND (reference sequence). The CDR3 sequence is 12 residues long. With 3 bases removed from V and 6 bases from J, the gap between germline ends came to 6 bases.

V and J are TRBV7-9 and TRBJ1-1; TRBD1 matches at 8 bases. CDR1 and CDR2 from the germline V gene are SEHNR and FQNEAQ (reference sequence). The CDR3 covers 13 residues. After removal of 8 bases from V and 1 base from J, the junction contained 3 bases not matched to a gene. In DNA form, the CDR3 reads TGTGCCAGCGCCGGGACAGGGAACACTGAAGCTTTCTTT. Its protein is CASAGTGNTEAFF.

The J gene is TRBJ1-4, the V gene TRBV7-2; 7 bases fit TRBD1. Germline loops: CDR1 SGHTA, CDR2 FQGNSA. Unmatched junction bases numbered 5, after V lost 5 bases and J lost 2 bases. There are 15 residues in the CDR3. This CDR3 is CASSPYRGTNEKLFF. CDR3 in DNA: TGTGCCAGCAGCCCGTACAGGGGCACTAATGAAAAACTGTTTTTT.

This clone was found a few times. The chain links TRBV7-9 to TRBJ1-1; no definite D call. CDR3 length: 11 residues. In germline, CDR1 is SEHNR, CDR2 FQNEAQ (reference sequence). V was shortened by 5 bases and J by 3 bases, with 4 bases between the two germline ends. CDR3 nucleotides: TGTGCCAGCAGCCCGGACACTGAAGCTTTCTTT. Its protein is CASSPDTEAFF.

This clone was counted a few times. The chain is built from TRBV6-6 and TRBJ1-5; no clear D gene. V lost 6 bases, J lost 3 bases, and 12 bases lay in between. CDR1 is MNHNY and CDR2 is SVGAGI in the germline V gene (reference sequence). The CDR3 is 14 amino acids. CDR3 residues: CASRTPGDNQPQHF. In nucleotides, the CDR3 is TGTGCCAGCAGGACGCCCGGGGACAATCAGCCCCAGCATTTT.